This T cell receptor (beta chain) was found in a study of T cells after yellow fever vaccination. UMIs were added to TCR cDNA along with a universal primer site when it was made by 5'RACE template switching. From the 5' RACE reads, TCRdb called clonotypes with MiXCR, one entry per CDR3 protein. The sample lists about 550,000 distinct CDR3 sequences, 15% to 20% seen once, with approximately 14% in the top ten. Study-wide points: Clonotypes found in both CD4 and CD8 compartments made up a small share. Secondary responses were weaker yet peaked faster, day 5 versus 15. Reappearing after the booster were most of the clones from primary vaccination (about 95% CD4, 70% to 90% CD8).

Per the germline V gene, CDR1 is LGHNA and CDR2 is YSLEER. Trimming pared 0 bases from V and 8 bases from J, leaving 13 bases between. CDR3 size: 15 residues. In its sample, this clonotype was seen a few times. The antigen is unknown. The TCR sequence derives from a young man who received the YFV17D yellow fever vaccine. The chain uses TRBV4-3 and TRBJ2-2; D is unresolved. This material consisted of PBMCs, taken 15 days after the yellow fever booster vaccination. CDR3 region: CASSQDRINSGELFF. In DNA, the CDR3 is TGCGCCAGCAGCCAAGATCGGATAAATTCTGGGGAGCTGTTTTTT.